This passage covers 10 T cell receptor beta chains from one sample sequenced in a study of OX40 agonist ivuxolimab in advanced cancers. TCRdb keeps only in-frame clones here, not all; method: immunoSEQ multiplex PCR. The table includes about 70,000 clones, roughly 88% detected once. The sample consisted of CD4+ or CD8+ T cells sorted from blood, taken in a trial of the OX40 agonist ivuxolimab. These receptors all come from an adult with an advanced solid tumor such as melanoma, head and neck, liver or kidney cancer.

V and J are TRBV28 and TRBJ2-7, with 10 bases fitting TRBD1. The V gene's germline CDR1 is MDHEN and CDR2 SYDVKM. V was clipped by 7 bases and J by 2 bases; unmatched bases: 2. The CDR3 is 13 amino acids. The CDR3 region is CASIGTGAYEQYF. In DNA form, the CDR3 reads TGTGCCAGCATCGGGACAGGGGCCTACGAGCAGTACTTC.

The CDR3 loop reads CASSVLGTADYGYTF. CDR3 in DNA: TGTGCCAGCAGCGTCCTGGGGACAGCTGACTATGGCTACACCTTC. The chain links TRBV9 to TRBJ1-2, with TRBD1 matching 7 bases. The V gene's germline CDR1 is SGDLS and CDR2 YYNGEE. V shed 2 bases, J shed 3 bases, and the junction held 7 bases outside the gene matches. This CDR3 is built from 15 residues.

This clone was picked up a small number of times. The V call is TRBV5-1, the J call TRBJ2-1, with 12 bases fitting TRBD1. The V gene end was trimmed by 0 bases and the J gene end by 6 bases; junction bases not matched to a gene: 4. This CDR3 region has 16 residues. The germline V gene has CDR1 SGHRS and CDR2 YFSETQ. The CDR3 nucleotides read TGCGCCAGCAGCTTGGACGGGACAGGGGGCATCAATGAGCAGTTCTTC. This translates into CASSLDGTGGINEQFF.

J is TRBJ2-7 and V is TRBV13; 15 positions match TRBD2. Germline V gene sequence: CDR1 PRHDT, CDR2 FYEKMQ (reference sequence). The CDR3 has 19 amino acids. Trimming cost V 5 bases and J 0 bases; bases outside gene matches: 11. The CDR3: CASSPPGLAGGPSSYEQYF. CDR3 nucleotides: TGTGCCAGCAGCCCTCCGGGACTAGCGGGAGGTCCGAGCTCCTACGAGCAGTACTTC.

The chain joins TRBV5-1 to TRBJ2-5; TRBD2 is a possible D gene (7 bases). CDR1 and CDR2 from the germline V gene are SGHRS and YFSETQ. V shed 1 base and J shed 5 bases, with 9 bases lying between them. This CDR3 contains 13 residues. Written as DNA, the CDR3 is TGCGCCAGCAGCTTGAGGGGGGGCGAGACCCAGTACTTC. Translating gives CASSLRGGETQYF.

This chain links TRBV6-1 with TRBJ1-2; perhaps TRBD1 as D (6 bases). The germline V gene has CDR1 MNHNS and CDR2 SASEGT. V shed 7 bases and J shed 8 bases, with 11 bases lying between them. The CDR3 has 11 residues. The CDR3 protein is CASNQGRGYTF. CDR3 sequence (DNA): TGTGCCAGCAACCAGGGGCGAGGCTACACCTTC.

For the CDR3, the DNA is TGTGCCAGTAGTACCCCGACCGACTCTGGGGCCAACGTCCTGACTTTC. It yields the protein CASSTPTDSGANVLTF. This chain joins TRBV19 and TRBJ2-6; no clear D gene. The CDR3 is 16 residues long. The V gene's germline CDR1 is LNHDA and CDR2 SQIVND (reference sequence). Trimming cost V 4 bases and J 0 bases, with 10 bases left between them.

The CDR3 is CASTSDQGGIQETQYF. CDR3 DNA sequence: TGTGCCAGCACCTCTGACCAGGGCGGGATTCAAGAGACCCAGTACTTC. The chain uses TRBV5-4 and TRBJ2-5; tentative D call: TRBD2 (6 bases). Trimming took off 6 bases at V and 2 bases at J, with 20 bases between the two ends. Germline V gene lookup returns CDR1 SGHNT and CDR2 YYREEE (reference sequence). The CDR3 sequence is 16 residues long.

This sequence joins TRBV5-1 and TRBJ2-5; D may be TRBD1 or TRBD2 (5 bases each). V lost 3 bases and J lost 4, with 13 bases in between. Per germline, CDR1 SGHRS and CDR2 YFSETQ. CDR3 length: 14 amino acids. The DNA of the CDR3 is TGCGCCAGCAGCTCCGGGACGAAGGGAGAGACCCAGTACTTC. Protein: CASSSGTKGETQYF. Looking up the rest from reference TRBV5-1 and TRBJ2-5 gives the full variable domain: KAGVTQTPRYLIKTRGQQVTLSCSPISGHRSVSWYQQTPGQGLQFLFEYFSETQRNKGNFPGRFSGRQFSNSRSEMNVSTLELGDSALYLCASSSGTKGETQYFGPGTRLLVL.

This clone was seen once. The V gene is TRBV25-1, the J gene TRBJ2-5; perhaps TRBD1 as D (5 bases). The length of the CDR3 is 13 residues. CDR1 and CDR2 from the germline V gene are MGHDK and SYGVNS. V gave up 5 bases and J gave up 5 bases, with 12 bases separating them. In nucleotides, the CDR3 is TGTGCCAGCAGTAACCTCAGGGATGAGACCCAGTACTTC. Protein: CASSNLRDETQYF.